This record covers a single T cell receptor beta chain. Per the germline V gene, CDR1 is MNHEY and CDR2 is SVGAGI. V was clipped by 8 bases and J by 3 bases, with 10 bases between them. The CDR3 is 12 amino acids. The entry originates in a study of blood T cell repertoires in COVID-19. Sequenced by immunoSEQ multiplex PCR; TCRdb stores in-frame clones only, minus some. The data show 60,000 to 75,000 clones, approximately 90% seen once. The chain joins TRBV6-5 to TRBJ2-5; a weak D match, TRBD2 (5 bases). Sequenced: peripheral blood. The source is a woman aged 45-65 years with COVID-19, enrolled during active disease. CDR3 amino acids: CASSRREETQYF. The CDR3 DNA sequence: TGTGCCAGCTCTAGGCGGGAAGAGACCCAGTACTTC.